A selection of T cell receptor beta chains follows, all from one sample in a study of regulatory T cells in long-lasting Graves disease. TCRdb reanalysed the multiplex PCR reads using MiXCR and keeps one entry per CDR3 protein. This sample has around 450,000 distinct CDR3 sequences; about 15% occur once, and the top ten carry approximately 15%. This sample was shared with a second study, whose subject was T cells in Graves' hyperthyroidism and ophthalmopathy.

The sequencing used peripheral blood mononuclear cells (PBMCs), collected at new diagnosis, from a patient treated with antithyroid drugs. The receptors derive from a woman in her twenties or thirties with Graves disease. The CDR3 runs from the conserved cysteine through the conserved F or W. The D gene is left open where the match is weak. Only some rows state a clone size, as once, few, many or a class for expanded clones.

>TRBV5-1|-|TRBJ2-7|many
CASSLGGGTVYEQYF
TGCGCCAGCAGCTTGGGAGGGGGTACAGTCTACGAGCAGTACTTC
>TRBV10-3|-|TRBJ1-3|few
CAISPLRDKGIPSSGNTIYF
TGTGCCATCAGTCCCCTCCGGGACAAGGGGATACCTAGCTCTGGAAACACCATATATTTT
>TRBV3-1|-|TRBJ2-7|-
CASSHMPTTYEQYF
TGTGCCAGCAGCCATATGCCAACCACCTACGAGCAGTACTTC
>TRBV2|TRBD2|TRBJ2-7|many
CASKSSPAGGPYEQYF
TGTGCCAGCAAGTCAAGCCCAGCGGGAGGCCCCTACGAGCAGTACTTC
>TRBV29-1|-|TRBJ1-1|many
CSVEESPNTEAFF
TGCAGCGTTGAGGAGAGCCCGAACACTGAAGCTTTCTTT
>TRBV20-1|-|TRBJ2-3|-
CSGRRQDNTQYF
TGCAGTGGCCGCAGACAGGACAATACGCAGTATTTT
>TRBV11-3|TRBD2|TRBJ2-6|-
CASSLAGGISGANVLTF
TGTGCCAGCAGCTTAGCGGGAGGGATCTCTGGGGCCAACGTCCTGACTTTC
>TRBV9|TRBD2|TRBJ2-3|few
CASSVVSGRATDTQYF
TGTGCCAGCAGCGTAGTTAGCGGGAGGGCCACAGATACGCAGTATTTT
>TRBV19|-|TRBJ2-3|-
CATNGARWSDTQYF
TGTGCCACCAACGGGGCTCGGTGGTCGGATACGCAGTATTTT
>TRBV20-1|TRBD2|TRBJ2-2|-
CSAKGWGSGSRGTGELFF
TGCAGTGCTAAGGGTTGGGGTAGCGGGAGTCGCGGCACCGGGGAGCTGTTTTTT
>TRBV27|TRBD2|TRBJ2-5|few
CASSLSNSGRVQETQYF
TGTGCCAGCAGTCTATCCAATAGCGGGAGGGTACAAGAGACCCAGTACTTC
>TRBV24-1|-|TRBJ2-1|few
CATSTGIYRNEQFF
TGTGCCACCAGTACGGGTATTTATAGGAATGAGCAGTTCTTC
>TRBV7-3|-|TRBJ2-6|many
CASSPPPNSGANVLTF
TGTGCCAGCAGCCCCCCCCCGAACTCTGGGGCCAACGTCCTGACTTTC
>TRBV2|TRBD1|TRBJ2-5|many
CASTHDRDETQYF
TGTGCCAGCACCCACGACAGGGACGAGACCCAGTACTTC
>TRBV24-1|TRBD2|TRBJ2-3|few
CATSDRSGRRTDTQYF
TGTGCCACCAGTGATCGTAGCGGGAGAAGGACAGATACGCAGTATTTT
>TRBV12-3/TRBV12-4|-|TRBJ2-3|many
CASSLGRSADTQYF
TGTGCCAGCAGTTTAGGGAGGTCCGCAGATACGCAGTATTTT
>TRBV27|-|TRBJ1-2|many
CASSRQSSNYGYTF
TGTGCCAGCAGTCGACAGAGTTCTAACTATGGCTACACCTTC
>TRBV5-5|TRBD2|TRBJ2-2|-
CASSVGLAGGTTGELFF
TGTGCCAGCAGCGTGGGACTAGCGGGAGGAACAACCGGGGAGCTGTTTTTT
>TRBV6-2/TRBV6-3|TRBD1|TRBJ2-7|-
CASSYSDRTHEQYF
TGTGCCAGCAGTTACTCGGACAGGACCCACGAGCAGTACTTC
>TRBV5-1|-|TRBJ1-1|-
CASSLGGPGGWGRMNTEAFF
TGCGCCAGCAGCTTGGGGGGACCGGGGGGTTGGGGTAGGATGAACACTGAAGCTTTCTTT
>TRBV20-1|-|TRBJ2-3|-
CSASQTSDTQYF
TGCAGTGCTAGTCAGACATCAGATACGCAGTATTTT
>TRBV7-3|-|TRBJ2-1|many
CASSPKPTGTGYNEQFF
TGTGCCAGCAGCCCGAAGCCGACAGGGACTGGCTACAATGAGCAGTTCTTC
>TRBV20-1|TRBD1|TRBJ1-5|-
CSASQGVSQPQHF
TGCAGTGCTAGCCAGGGGGTAAGTCAGCCCCAGCATTTT
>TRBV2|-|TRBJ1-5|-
CATSDPGQPSNQPQHF
TGTGCCACCAGTGACCCCGGACAGCCCAGCAATCAGCCCCAGCATTTT
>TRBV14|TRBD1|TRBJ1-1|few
CASSQGDRGANTEAFF
TGTGCCAGCAGCCAAGGGGACAGGGGCGCGAACACTGAAGCTTTCTTT
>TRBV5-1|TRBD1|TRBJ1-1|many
CASSRDRRNTEAFF
TGCGCCAGCAGCAGGGACAGGAGGAACACTGAAGCTTTCTTT
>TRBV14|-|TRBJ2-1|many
CASSPTFREIGNEQFF
TGTGCCAGCAGCCCCACGTTCAGGGAAATTGGCAATGAGCAGTTCTTC
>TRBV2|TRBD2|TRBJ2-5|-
CASRLAGRETQYF
TGTGCCAGCAGACTAGCGGGAAGGGAGACCCAGTACTTC
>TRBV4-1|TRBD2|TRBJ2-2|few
CASTLGLAGVFTGELFF
TGCGCCAGCACCCTAGGACTAGCGGGAGTGTTCACCGGGGAGCTGTTTTTT
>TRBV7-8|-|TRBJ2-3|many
CASSLAGGFTDTQYF
TGTGCCAGCAGCTTAGCGGGAGGCTTCACAGATACGCAGTATTTT
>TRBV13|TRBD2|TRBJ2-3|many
CASSLRRGREGDTQYF
TGTGCCAGCAGCTTAAGACGCGGGAGGGAAGGAGATACGCAGTATTTT
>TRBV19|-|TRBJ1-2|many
CASSPPTWRAGDNYGYTF
TGTGCCAGTAGTCCCCCGACCTGGAGGGCAGGCGACAACTATGGCTACACCTTC
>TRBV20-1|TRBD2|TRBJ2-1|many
CSAPTSGRGLGDEQFF
TGCAGTGCGCCAACTAGCGGGAGAGGTCTAGGGGATGAGCAGTTCTTC
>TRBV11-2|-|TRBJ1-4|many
CASSLGLGTNEKLFF
TGTGCCAGCAGCCTGGGGTTGGGGACTAATGAAAAACTGTTTTTT
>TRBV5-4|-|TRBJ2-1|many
CASSPGGSGGNEQFF
TGTGCCAGCAGCCCAGGTGGGAGTGGGGGTAATGAGCAGTTCTTC
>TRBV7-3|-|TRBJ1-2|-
CASSLSPGSGYGYTF
TGTGCCAGCAGCTTATCCCCAGGGAGTGGGTATGGCTACACCTTC
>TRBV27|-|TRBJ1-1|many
CASSFPPGQSRSTEAFF
TGTGCCAGCAGTTTCCCCCCCGGGCAGTCAAGGAGCACTGAAGCTTTCTTT
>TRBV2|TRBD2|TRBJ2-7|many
CASPPSGATYEQYF
TGTGCCAGCCCCCCTAGCGGGGCCACCTACGAGCAGTACTTC
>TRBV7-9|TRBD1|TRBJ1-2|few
CASSGNFTGGSGYTF
TGTGCCAGCAGCGGAAATTTTACAGGGGGCTCTGGCTACACCTTC